The rows below give T cell receptor beta chains drawn from one sample of a study of T cells after yellow fever vaccination. TCRdb fed the 5' RACE reads into MiXCR, producing one record per CDR3 protein. Counted here are a few hundred thousand distinct CDR3 sequences, over 3.5% occurring once; the ten biggest clones make up around 25%. The sample here was PBMCs, taken 5 days after the yellow fever booster vaccination. These receptors were obtained from a man between 18 and 29 years old who received the YFV17D yellow fever vaccine. Each CDR3 is given with its conserved first and last residue. The D gene is left open where the match is weak. Rows may omit the clone size; those that give it use once, few, many or a size class.

TRBJ2-2 TRBD1 TRBV4-2 few 17 CASSQDQGTGHTGELFF TGTGCCAGCAGCCAAGATCAGGGGACAGGGCACACCGGGGAGCTGTTTTTT
TRBJ2-7 TRBD1 TRBV4-1 few 14 CASSRGQGRYEQYF TGCGCCAGCAGCCGAGGACAGGGCCGGTACGAGCAGTACTTC
TRBJ2-7 TRBD1 TRBV7-8 many 14 CASSLPGQVYEQYF TGTGCCAGCAGCCTACCGGGACAGGTGTACGAGCAGTACTTC
TRBJ2-2 - TRBV5-6 - 13 CASSLLEGGELFF TGTGCCAGCAGCTTGCTGGAGGGCGGGGAGCTGTTTTTT
TRBJ1-5 - TRBV28 few 14 CASRRRDSNQPQHF TGTGCCAGCCGTCGGAGGGACAGCAATCAGCCCCAGCATTTT
TRBJ2-7 - TRBV18 - 13 CASSTKGLNEQYF TGTGCCAGCTCCACCAAAGGGCTTAACGAGCAGTACTTC
TRBJ1-2 - TRBV5-1 few 15 CASSETDRTYYGYTF TGCGCCAGCAGCGAGACGGACAGAACTTACTATGGCTACACCTTC
TRBJ2-1 TRBD1 TRBV7-3 - 15 CASSLGDRGDNEQFF TGTGCCAGCAGCTTGGGGGACAGGGGGGACAATGAGCAGTTCTTC
TRBJ1-2 - TRBV5-5 - 15 CASSLTPQGGYGYTF TGTGCCAGCAGCTTGACCCCGCAGGGCGGCTATGGCTACACCTTC
TRBJ2-2 TRBD2 TRBV20-1 few 14 CSARGGGSTGELFF TGCAGTGCTAGAGGCGGGGGAAGTACCGGGGAGCTGTTTTTT
TRBJ2-3 - TRBV7-6 many 15 CASSPGRSQGDTQYF TGTGCCAGCAGCCCCGGACGGTCCCAAGGAGATACGCAGTATTTT
TRBJ1-1 - TRBV12-3/TRBV12-4 many 15 CASSLRGVRGTEAFF TGTGCCAGCAGTTTACGTGGTGTCCGGGGCACTGAAGCTTTCTTT